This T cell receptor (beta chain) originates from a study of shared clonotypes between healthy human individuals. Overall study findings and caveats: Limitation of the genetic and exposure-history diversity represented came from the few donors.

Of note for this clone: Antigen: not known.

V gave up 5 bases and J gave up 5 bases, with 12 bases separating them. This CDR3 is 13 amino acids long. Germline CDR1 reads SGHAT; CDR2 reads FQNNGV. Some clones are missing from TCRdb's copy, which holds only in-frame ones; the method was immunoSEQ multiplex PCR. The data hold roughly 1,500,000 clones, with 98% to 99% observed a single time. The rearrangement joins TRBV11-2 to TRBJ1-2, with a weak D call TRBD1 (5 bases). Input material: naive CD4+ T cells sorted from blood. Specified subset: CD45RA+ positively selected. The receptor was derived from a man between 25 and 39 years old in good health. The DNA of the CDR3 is TGTGCCAGCAGCATCGGGACTGATTATGGCTACACCTTC. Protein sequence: CASSIGTDYGYTF.